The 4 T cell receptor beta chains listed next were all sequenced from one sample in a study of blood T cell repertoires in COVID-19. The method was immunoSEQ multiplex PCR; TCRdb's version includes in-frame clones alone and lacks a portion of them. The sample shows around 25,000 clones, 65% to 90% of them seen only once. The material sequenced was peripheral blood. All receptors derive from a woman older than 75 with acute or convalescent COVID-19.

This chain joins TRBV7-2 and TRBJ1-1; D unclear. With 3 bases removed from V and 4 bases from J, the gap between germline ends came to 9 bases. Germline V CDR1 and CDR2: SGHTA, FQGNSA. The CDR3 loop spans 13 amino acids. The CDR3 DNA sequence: TGTGCCAGCAGCTTGCGAGGTTCCACTGAAGCTTTCTTT. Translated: CASSLRGSTEAFF.

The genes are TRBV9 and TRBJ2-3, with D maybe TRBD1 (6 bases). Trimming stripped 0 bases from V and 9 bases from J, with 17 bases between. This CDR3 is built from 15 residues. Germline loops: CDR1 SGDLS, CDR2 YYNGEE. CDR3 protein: CASSVGHVNGGTQYF. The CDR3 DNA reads TGTGCCAGCAGCGTAGGGCACGTTAATGGGGGCACGCAGTATTTT.

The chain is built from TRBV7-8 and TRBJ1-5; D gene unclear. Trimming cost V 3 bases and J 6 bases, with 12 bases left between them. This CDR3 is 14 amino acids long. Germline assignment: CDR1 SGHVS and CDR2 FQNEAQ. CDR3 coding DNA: TGTGCCAGCAGCTTGGGAGGGAAGTCTCAGCCCCAGCATTTT. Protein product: CASSLGGKSQPQHF.

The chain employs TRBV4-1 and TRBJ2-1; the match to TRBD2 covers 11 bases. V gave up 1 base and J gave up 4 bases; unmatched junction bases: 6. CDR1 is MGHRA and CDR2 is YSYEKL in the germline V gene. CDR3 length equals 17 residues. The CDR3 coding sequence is TGCGCCAGCAGCCAAGCCGCTAGCGGGAGGCTTTACAATGAGCAGTTCTTC. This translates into CASSQAASGRLYNEQFF.